The 20 T cell receptor beta chains reported below all come from one sample, sequenced in a study of OX40 agonist ivuxolimab in advanced cancers. The table came from immunoSEQ multiplex PCR; TCRdb's copy has only in-frame clones and leaves some out. This sample has 74,000 or so clones, with about 85% found just once. The sample was CD4+ or CD8+ T cells sorted from blood, taken in a trial of the OX40 agonist ivuxolimab. The receptors shown here come from an adult with an advanced solid tumor such as melanoma, head and neck, liver or kidney cancer.

V and J are TRBV28 and TRBJ2-7; TRBD1 agrees at 7 bases. CDR3 length equals 14 residues. Trimming took 6 bases from V and 6 from J; bases not matched to a gene: 11. The germline V gene has CDR1 MDHEN and CDR2 SYDVKM. CDR3 DNA: TGTGCCAGCAGCCCACATAGACAGGGTTCCGAGCAGTACTTC. Its protein product is CASSPHRQGSEQYF.

This chain links TRBV4-3 with TRBJ1-1; 7 bases line up with TRBD1. Germline-derived CDR1 and CDR2 are LGHNA and YSLEER. J lost 5 bases, V lost 3 bases, and 6 bases had no gene match. This CDR3 has 14 residues. CDR3 region: CASSHGDRGTEAFF. The DNA for the CDR3 is TGCGCCAGCAGCCATGGGGACAGAGGTACTGAAGCTTTCTTT.

The chain carries TRBV5-1 and TRBJ2-5; D might be TRBD1 (5 bases). The CDR3 has 13 amino acids. Between the trimmed V and J ends, which lost 9 bases and 2 bases, there was a span of 14 bases. Germline values: CDR1 SGHRS, CDR2 YFSETQ. In DNA, the CDR3 is TGCGCCAACACCCACGGACATCAAGAGACCCAGTACTTC. The encoded protein is CANTHGHQETQYF.

The rearrangement uses TRBV5-1 and TRBJ2-3; 7 bases are a match to TRBD2. Trimming took 2 bases from V and 6 from J; bases not matched to a gene: 6. The CDR3 runs to 14 residues. The germline CDR1 and CDR2 sequences are SGHRS and YFSETQ. The CDR3 here is CASSFGGGTDTQYF. CDR3 sequence (DNA): TGCGCCAGCAGCTTTGGCGGGGGAACGGATACGCAGTATTTT.

The V call is TRBV7-9, the J call TRBJ1-1, with 7 bases lining up with TRBD1. Germline-derived CDR1 and CDR2 are SEHNR and FQNEAQ (reference sequence). V lost 4 bases and J lost 7; bases outside the gene matches: 9. This CDR3 region has 14 residues. The CDR3 nucleotides read TGTGCCAGCAGCTCGTCAGGGACAGAAAGTGAAGCTTTCTTT. Translating gives CASSSSGTESEAFF.

The chain is built from TRBV19 and TRBJ1-4; D may be TRBD1 (5 bases). This CDR3 is built from 16 residues. CDR1 and CDR2 (germline): LNHDA, SQIVND (reference sequence). V lost 5 bases to trimming and J lost 8 bases, with 21 bases between them. DNA of the CDR3: TGTGCCAGTAGTGGGAGGGGACGGCAGGGTGACGAAAAACTGTTTTTT. This translates into CASSGRGRQGDEKLFF.

The CDR3 DNA is TGCGCCAGCAGCGATACTTCGGACAGGGTCGGAGATACGCAGTATTTT. It codes for CASSDTSDRVGDTQYF. The chain is built from TRBV10-1 and TRBJ2-3; 8 bases match TRBD1. Germline V gives CDR1 WNHNN, CDR2 SYGVQD (reference sequence). The CDR3 consists of 16 residues. The trim removed 6 bases at V and 5 bases at J, leaving 13 bases unmatched.

Concerning this clone: The same CDR3 arises from other DNA sequences in this sample as well. The rearrangement links TRBV2 to TRBJ1-2, with a weak D call TRBD1 (5 bases). Germline loops: CDR1 SNHLY, CDR2 FYNNEI. Deletions cut 4 bases from V and 2 bases from J, with 17 bases between. The CDR3 has 16 residues. The CDR3 loop is CASSGSGGYVNYGYTF. The DNA of the CDR3 is TGTGCCAGCAGTGGTTCCGGGGGTTACGTAAACTATGGCTACACCTTC.

V usage is TRBV6-1 and J usage is TRBJ1-2; D gene ambiguous. This CDR3 region has 14 residues. The germline gives CDR1 MNHNS, CDR2 SASEGT. V lost 7 bases and J 1 base, leaving 13 bases between the germline ends. CDR3 nucleotide sequence: TGTGCCAGCAAGGAATCGGGTAGTAACTATGGCTACACCTTC. It is translated as CASKESGSNYGYTF.

The chain uses TRBV7-9 and TRBJ1-1; D call uncertain. Trimming shortened V by 1 base and J by 4 bases, and 7 bases separated the two germline ends. Germline lookup yields CDR1 SEHNR and CDR2 FQNEAQ (reference sequence). The CDR3 is made up of 13 amino acids. The CDR3, as DNA: TGTGCCAGCAGCTTAGTCGAGGGCACTGAAGCTTTCTTT. Translation: CASSLVEGTEAFF.

The DNA of the CDR3 is TGTGCCAGCAGGACTCAAACCGAAGCTTTCTTT. It specifies CASRTQTEAFF. The gene calls are TRBV6-1 and TRBJ1-1; D unresolved. Germline V gives CDR1 MNHNS, CDR2 SASEGT. The CDR3 covers 11 residues. Deletions cut 6 bases from V and 8 bases from J, with 10 bases between.

This chain joins TRBV28 and TRBJ2-1; 15 nucleotides match TRBD2. Germline lookup yields CDR1 MDHEN and CDR2 SYDVKM. V lost 6 bases, J lost 4 bases, and 7 bases stayed unmatched. The CDR3 spans 17 residues. CDR3 nucleotides: TGTGCCAGCAGCCCGCCGGGACTAGCGGGAGGTTACAATGAGCAGTTCTTC. Translating gives CASSPPGLAGGYNEQFF.

Written as DNA, the CDR3 is TGCGCCAGCAGCTTGGGCGGACAGGGCGTAGCAGAGACCCAGTACTTC. Protein: CASSLGGQGVAETQYF. J is TRBJ2-5 and V is TRBV5-1; TRBD1 matches at 8 bases. V was clipped by 0 bases and J by 4 bases; unmatched bases: 8. The CDR3 totals 16 residues. Germline V gives CDR1 SGHRS, CDR2 YFSETQ.

This rearrangement joins TRBV15 to TRBJ2-3, with D hard to call. The V and J ends lost 3 bases and 0 bases respectively, with 19 bases between them. The CDR3 has 18 amino acids. Looked up from germline, CDR1 is LNHNV and CDR2 is YYDKDF (reference sequence). CDR3 bases: TGTGCCACCAGCAGTAGAGGTGGAAGCCTCCTAAGCACAGATACGCAGTATTTT. It specifies CATSSRGGSLLSTDTQYF.

V usage is TRBV19 and J usage is TRBJ2-7; tentatively, D is TRBD1 or TRBD2 (5 bases each). Germline values: CDR1 LNHDA, CDR2 SQIVND (reference sequence). The CDR3 covers 14 residues. Trimming shortened V by 7 bases and J by 3 bases, and 16 bases separated the two germline ends. The CDR3 spells CASNRGPGIYEQYF. Written as DNA, the CDR3 is TGTGCCAGTAATAGGGGTCCCGGGATCTACGAGCAGTACTTC.

V gene TRBV6-5 combines with J gene TRBJ2-7; D is unresolved. CDR1 is MNHEY and CDR2 is SVGAGI in the germline V gene. The CDR3 totals 13 residues. V was clipped by 3 bases and J by 2 bases, with 8 bases between them. CDR3 DNA: TGTGCCAGCAGTTATGGGGTTACCTACGAGCAGTACTTC. As protein: CASSYGVTYEQYF.

The CDR3 DNA sequence: TGTGCCAGCAGCTTCGGGACAGGCCCCGCAGATACGCAGTATTTT. This gives the protein CASSFGTGPADTQYF. The J gene is TRBJ2-3, the V gene TRBV7-3; 8 nucleotides match TRBD1. Germline V gene sequence: CDR1 SGHTA, CDR2 FQGTGA. The CDR3 covers 15 residues. V lost 3 bases to trimming and J lost 4 bases; unmatched junction nucleotides: 6.

This clone was seen only a few times. V is TRBV4-3 and J is TRBJ2-7; 8 bases line up with TRBD2. V shed 3 bases, J shed 1 base, and the junction held 5 bases outside the gene matches. This CDR3 contains 15 residues. Germline CDR1 LGHNA, CDR2 YSLEER. Here the CDR3 reads CASSHRGGASYEQYF. CDR3 coding DNA: TGCGCCAGCAGCCATCGGGGGGGCGCATCCTACGAGCAGTACTTC.

The V and J genes are TRBV25-1 and TRBJ1-5; tentative D call: TRBD1 (5 bases). Per germline, CDR1 MGHDK and CDR2 SYGVNS. Trimming shortened V by 4 bases and J by 5 bases, and 6 bases separated the two germline ends. The CDR3 contains 12 residues. CDR3 residues: CASSVGDQPQHF. The CDR3 region has the DNA TGTGCCAGCAGTGTAGGGGATCAGCCCCAGCATTTT.

The chain carries TRBV11-2 and TRBJ1-2; D might be TRBD1 (5 bases). In germline, CDR1 is SGHAT, CDR2 FQNNGV. The CDR3 length is 15 residues. Trimming took off 5 bases at V and 4 bases at J, with 17 bases between the two ends. The CDR3, as DNA: TGTGCCAGCAGCCCCACCCGGACACCTGTCTATGGCTACACCTTC. Protein product: CASSPTRTPVYGYTF. Complete variable domain (other parts from reference TRBV11-2 and TRBJ1-2): EAGVAQSPRYKIIEKRQSVAFWCNPISGHATLYWYQQILGQGPKLLIQFQNNGVVDDSQLPKDRFSAERLKGVDSTLKIQPAKLEDSAVYLCASSPTRTPVYGYTFGSGTRLTVV.